The 27 T cell receptor beta chains below come from one sample, sequenced in a study of glioma-infiltrating T cells (dated by TCRdb to about 2016). Sequencing was carried out with an Illumina MiSeq. The iRepertoire nested amplicon-rescue multiplex PCR (arm-PCR) platform was used to amplify TCR alpha and beta CDR3 regions from RNA. TCRdb cleaned the public reads at Q25 with fastp, built clones with MiXCR and kept in-frame beta chains. CDR3 protein duplicates are merged, each entry listing the most common genes and DNA. This sample gives more than 300,000 distinct CDR3 sequences in total; approximately 42% of them show up just once. The ten largest account for more than 10% of the sample. Sequenced sample: glioma tissue, nonneoplastic brain tissue, or PBMCs (not recorded which). These receptors all stem from a human donor with low-grade glioma or glioblastoma, undergoing nonglioma brain surgery, or in good health (not recorded which).

In this sample, this clonotype turned up many times. The chain combines TRBV7-2 with TRBJ2-7; perhaps TRBD1 as D (6 bases). The V end was cut by 6 bases, the J end by 2 bases, with 11 bases between. From germline, CDR1 is SGHTA and CDR2 FQGNSA. The CDR3 is made up of 13 amino acids. CDR3 nucleotide sequence: TGTGCCAGCAGTTTGGACAGAGCCTACGAGCAGTACTTC. Amino acids: CASSLDRAYEQYF.

The genes are TRBV20-1 and TRBJ1-6, with 7 bases that match TRBD1. V lost 2 bases, J lost 7 bases, and 11 bases stayed unmatched. The CDR3 has 16 residues. Germline V gene sequence: CDR1 DFQATT, CDR2 SNEGSKA (reference sequence). CDR3 protein: CSARSLWDRGNSPLHF. The CDR3 bases are TGCAGTGCTAGAAGCCTTTGGGACAGAGGAAATTCACCCCTCCACTTT.

This chain uses TRBV7-9 with TRBJ2-7, with 8 nucleotides matching TRBD1. Germline V gene data show CDR1 as SEHNR and CDR2 as FQNEAQ (reference sequence). With 1 base clipped from V and 5 bases from J, the junction kept 4 bases outside the gene matches. The CDR3 is 14 residues long. DNA for the CDR3: TGTGCCAGCAGCTTAGAGGCGGGACAGGACGAGCAGTACTTC. As protein: CASSLEAGQDEQYF.

To note about this clonotype: A read error may be the cause here, since a much bigger clone is one base away. The rearrangement joins TRBV28 to TRBJ2-1, with D uncertain. CDR1 is MDHEN and CDR2 is SYDVKM in the germline V gene. The CDR3 runs 12 residues. V was cut by 6 bases and J by 7 bases, with 10 bases left in between. CDR3 residues: CASSRAENEQFF. In DNA, the CDR3 is TGTGCCAGCAGCCGGGCAGAAAATGAGCAGTTCTTC.

The chain recombines TRBV29-1 with TRBJ2-7, with TRBD2 matching 9 bases. Trimming cost V 4 bases and J 1 base; bases outside gene matches: 5. The CDR3 extends over 14 amino acids. Germline V lookup: CDR1 SQVTM, CDR2 ANQGSEA. The CDR3 is CSVGRSGRSYEQYF. DNA for the CDR3: TGCAGCGTTGGCCGAAGCGGGAGGTCCTACGAGCAGTACTTC.

V and J are TRBV4-2 and TRBJ1-2, with 7 bases that match TRBD1. Germline V CDR1 and CDR2: LGHNA, YNFKEQ. V lost 0 bases, J lost 7 bases, and 5 bases stayed unmatched. This CDR3 contains 14 residues. Written as DNA, the CDR3 is TGTGCCAGCAGCCAAGATCCCACAGGGGCTGGCTACACCTTC. It yields the protein CASSQDPTGAGYTF.

This clonotype was recorded once. This CDR3 is CATREVGSNQPQHF. For the CDR3, the DNA is TGTGCCACTCGGGAAGTGGGTAGCAATCAGCCCCAGCATTTT. This chain joins TRBV5-4 and TRBJ1-5; no clear D. Deletions cut 9 bases from V and 0 bases from J, with 13 bases between. Germline CDR1 SGHNT, CDR2 YYREEE (reference sequence). CDR3 length equals 14 residues.

In regard to this clonotype: A much larger clone differs from this one at a single base, so this may be a read error. The J gene is TRBJ2-1, the V gene TRBV28; unclear D gene. The CDR3 is made up of 15 amino acids. CDR1 and CDR2 from the germline V gene are MDHEN and SYDVKM. With 3 bases removed from V and 7 bases from J, the gap between germline ends came to 16 bases. The chain's CDR3 is CASSFIAVELNEQFF. The CDR3 DNA reads as TGTGCCAGCAGTTTCATCGCGGTAGAACTGAATGAGCAGTTCTTC.

This clonotype was seen at least ten times. This chain joins TRBV20-1 and TRBJ2-7; the match to TRBD2 covers 10 bases. The CDR3 has 15 residues. Germline CDR1 and CDR2: DFQATT and SNEGSKA (reference sequence). Germline trimming cut 0 bases from V and 5 bases from J; bases unmatched to any gene: 7. The CDR3 reads CSARDPSLAGDEQYF. CDR3 bases: TGCAGTGCTAGAGATCCTTCCCTAGCGGGAGACGAGCAGTACTTC.

This sequence joins TRBV24-1 and TRBJ2-1; 8 positions agree with TRBD2. Losses at the gene ends were 4 bases for V and 5 bases for J; bases not matched to a gene: 12. Germline assignment: CDR1 KGHDR and CDR2 SFDVKD. This CDR3 spans 17 amino acids. CDR3 sequence reads: CATSDSFHGRANNEQFF. In nucleotides, the CDR3 is TGTGCCACCAGTGACTCCTTTCACGGGAGGGCCAACAATGAGCAGTTCTTC.

This clonotype was picked up a small number of times. The chain combines TRBV7-9 with TRBJ2-5; D is uncertain. V was pared by 0 bases and J by 6 bases, with 11 bases between. Looked up from germline, CDR1 is SEHNR and CDR2 is FQNEAQ (reference sequence). The CDR3 has 14 amino acids. CDR3 loop: CASSLATPPKTQYF. The DNA for the CDR3 is TGTGCCAGCAGCTTAGCGACTCCTCCTAAGACCCAGTACTTC.

Turning to this clonotype: Sequence at one end of the junction differs from germline and may be a read error. The genes are TRBV7-2 and TRBJ2-1; TRBD2 aligns across 10 bases. Germline CDR1 and CDR2: SGHTA and FQGNSA. The CDR3 has 18 residues. CDR3 DNA: TGTGCCAGCGGCTTAGCCGCTAGCGGGAGAAGCTCCTACAATGAGCAGTTCTTC. Protein sequence: CASGLAASGRSSYNEQFF.

Notes on this clonotype: A much larger clone is a single base away; this may be a read error. This sequence joins TRBV27 and TRBJ2-7; D gene ambiguous. This CDR3 comprises 15 residues. Germline CDR1 is MNHEY and CDR2 is SMNVEV (reference sequence). V lost 6 bases, J lost 4 bases, and 19 bases lay in between. CDR3 sequence reads: CASRPLLGHQYEQYF. The DNA of the CDR3 is TGTGCCAGCAGACCTCTCCTGGGTCACCAATACGAGCAGTACTTC.

This sequence joins TRBV7-2 and TRBJ1-5; the D is unclear. Trimming took off 1 base at V and 7 bases at J, with 8 bases between the two ends. The CDR3 runs 13 residues. Looked up from germline, CDR1 is SGHTA and CDR2 is FQGNSA. The CDR3 bases are TGTGCCAGCAGCTTAGGGGTAAAGCAGCCCCAGCATTTT. Its protein is CASSLGVKQPQHF.

This clonotype was found many times. The chain has TRBV27 and TRBJ1-5, with 8 bases lining up with TRBD1. The V and J ends lost 6 bases and 5 bases, in that order; junction bases with no gene match: 3. The CDR3 is made up of 13 amino acids. Germline V gives CDR1 MNHEY, CDR2 SMNVEV (reference sequence). CDR3 loop: CASSRQGYQPQHF. As DNA, the CDR3 is TGTGCCAGCAGCCGACAGGGGTATCAGCCCCAGCATTTT.

This clonotype was recorded many times. V usage is TRBV28 and J usage is TRBJ1-1; D unclear. Looked up from germline, CDR1 is MDHEN and CDR2 is SYDVKM. The CDR3 sequence is 11 residues long. The V end lost 4 bases, the J end lost 4 bases, and 4 bases lay between the germline ends. CDR3 protein: CASSSSTEAFF. The CDR3 region has the DNA TGTGCCAGCAGTTCGTCCACTGAAGCTTTCTTT. The full variable domain, its missing parts supplied by reference TRBV28 and TRBJ1-1, is DVKVTQSSRYLVKRTGEKVFLECVQDMDHENMFWYRQDPGLGLRLIYFSYDVKMKEKGDIPEGYSVSREKKERFSLILESASTNQTSMYLCASSSSTEAFFGQGTRLTVV.

The rearrangement uses TRBV5-1 and TRBJ1-1; 7 nucleotides align to TRBD1. With 1 base clipped from V and 2 bases from J, the junction kept 8 bases outside the gene matches. The length of the CDR3 is 16 residues. Looked up from germline, CDR1 is SGHRS and CDR2 is YFSETQ. CDR3 sequence: CASSLTAGTENTEAFF. The CDR3 DNA sequence: TGCGCCAGCAGCTTGACCGCCGGGACAGAAAACACTGAAGCTTTCTTT.

As to this clonotype: A read error may account for a junction end that differs from germline. The chain joins TRBV12-3 or TRBV12-4 to TRBJ2-2; the D gene is possibly TRBD2 (6 bases). The CDR3 consists of 15 residues. CDR3 coding DNA: TGTGCCAGCACCTTAGCGGCCCCGAACACCGGGGATCTGTTTTTT. Encoded protein: CASTLAAPNTGDLFF.

J is TRBJ2-7 and V is TRBV6-1; no firm D call. Germline assignment: CDR1 MNHNS and CDR2 SASEGT. CDR3 size: 13 residues. The ends were cut back, 8 bases at V and 3 bases at J, with 14 bases in the middle. As DNA, the CDR3 is TGTGCCAGCTCACCACCACATCACTACGAGCAGTACTTC. The encoded protein is CASSPPHHYEQYF.

This clonotype has a count of ten or more. The chain is built from TRBV15 and TRBJ2-1; 7 nucleotides agree with TRBD2. Germline V gene data show CDR1 as LNHNV and CDR2 as YYDKDF (reference sequence). The CDR3 extends over 15 amino acids. V trimming: 4 bases; J trimming: 8 bases; junction bases outside the gene matches: 11. The CDR3 reads CATSTAREVVHEQFF. Written as DNA, the CDR3 is TGTGCCACCAGCACAGCACGGGAGGTTGTCCATGAGCAGTTCTTC.

The chain carries TRBV20-1 and TRBJ1-3; TRBD1 aligns across 8 bases. CDR1 and CDR2 from the germline V gene are DFQATT and SNEGSKA (reference sequence). V gave up 3 bases and J gave up 9 bases; unmatched junction bases: 1. The CDR3 extends over 11 amino acids. The CDR3 sequence: CSARGTGTIYF. In DNA form, the CDR3 reads TGCAGTGCTAGGGGGACAGGCACCATATATTTT.

This clonotype has just a few counts. The chain joins TRBV10-3 to TRBJ2-7; TRBD1 is a possible D gene (5 bases). V lost 10 bases and J lost 3, with 16 bases in between. This CDR3 spans 13 amino acids. The germline gives CDR1 ENHRY, CDR2 SYGVKD. The CDR3 nucleotides are TGTGCCAGCCGATTGGACACCCACTACGAGCAGTACTTC. Translated: CASRLDTHYEQYF.

This clonotype was seen many times. The CDR3 region is CSARDPVSRTDTQYF. The CDR3 DNA follows: TGCAGTGCTAGAGATCCTGTTAGCCGCACAGATACGCAGTATTTT. The rearrangement joins TRBV20-1 to TRBJ2-3, with D hard to call. V gave up 0 bases and J gave up 1 base, with 11 bases separating them. Germline V gene data show CDR1 as DFQATT and CDR2 as SNEGSKA (reference sequence). The CDR3 has 15 amino acids.

The chain has TRBV11-1 and TRBJ2-7; the D gene is possibly TRBD1 (6 bases). Deletions cut 5 bases from V and 3 bases from J, with 17 bases between. The CDR3 is 15 amino acids. Germline-derived CDR1 and CDR2 are SGHAT and FQDESV (reference sequence). The CDR3 DNA is TGTGCCAGCAGCCCCCCTGGGACATACGTCTACGAGCAGTACTTC. It encodes CASSPPGTYVYEQYF.

The chain couples TRBV20-1 to TRBJ1-5, with 7 bases that match TRBD1. CDR3 size: 13 residues. In germline, CDR1 is DFQATT, CDR2 SNEGSKA (reference sequence). With 6 bases clipped from V and 5 bases from J, the junction kept 7 bases outside the gene matches. The CDR3 coding sequence is TGCAGTGCGGCAGGACAGGTGGATCAGCCCCAGCATTTT. This sequence encodes CSAAGQVDQPQHF.

On this clonotype itself: A read error may be the cause here, since a much bigger clone is one base away. V gene TRBV27 combines with J gene TRBJ2-1; tentative D call: TRBD1 (6 bases). Trimming took 2 bases from V and 3 from J, leaving 11 bases between them. Germline CDR1 MNHEY, CDR2 SMNVEV (reference sequence). This CDR3 region has 15 residues. The CDR3 protein is CASSLGIGGYNEQFF. The CDR3, as DNA: TGTGCCAGCAGTTTAGGGATAGGGGGCTACAATGAGCAGTTCTTC.

The chain carries TRBV7-3 and TRBJ2-5; possible D gene TRBD1, 5 bases. This CDR3 spans 14 amino acids. V was shortened by 1 base and J by 2 bases, with 8 bases between the two germline ends. CDR1 and CDR2 (germline): SGHTA, FQGTGA. Here the CDR3 reads CASSLNAGQETQYF. CDR3 nucleotide sequence: TGTGCCAGCAGCTTAAATGCAGGGCAAGAGACCCAGTACTTC.